This TCR beta chain was retrieved from a study of T cell repertoires and Cas9 in healthy adults. Repertoires were generated with immunoSEQ multiplex PCR, while TCRdb's copy carries only in-frame clones and drops some. Of about 22,000 clones detected, 85% to 95% appear once; the ten largest clones hold about 0.76%. Trimming took 0 bases from V and 2 from J, leaving 11 bases between them. The germline V gene has CDR1 MNHNY and CDR2 SVGAGI (reference sequence). CDR3 length equals 16 residues. Source material: CD4+ effector T cells (CD127+, CD25-, CD137-, CD154-) from PBMCs; culture status not recorded. The TCR sequence derives from a human donor in good health. The V gene is TRBV6-6, the J gene TRBJ1-3; D remains ambiguous. The CDR3 DNA is TGTGCCAGCAGTTACTCCGGTAACCCAACTGGAAACACCATATATTTT. Protein: CASSYSGNPTGNTIYF.